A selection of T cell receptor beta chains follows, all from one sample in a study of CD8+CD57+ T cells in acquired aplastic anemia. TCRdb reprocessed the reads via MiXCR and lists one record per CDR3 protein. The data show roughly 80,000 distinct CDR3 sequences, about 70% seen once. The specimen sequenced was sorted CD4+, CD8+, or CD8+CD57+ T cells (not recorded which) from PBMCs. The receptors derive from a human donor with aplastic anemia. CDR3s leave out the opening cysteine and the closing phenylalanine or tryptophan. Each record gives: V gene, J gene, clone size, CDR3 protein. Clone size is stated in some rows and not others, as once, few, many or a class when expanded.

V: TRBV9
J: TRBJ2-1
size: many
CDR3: ASSVGSSGLDNEQF

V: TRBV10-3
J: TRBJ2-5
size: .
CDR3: AISRGDRGPETQY

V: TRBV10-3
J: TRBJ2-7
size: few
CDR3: AISEGGSEQY

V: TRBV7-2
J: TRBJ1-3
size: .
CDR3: ASSLNSGNTIY

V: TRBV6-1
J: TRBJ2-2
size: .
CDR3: AASSNTGELF

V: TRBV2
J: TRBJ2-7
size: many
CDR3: ASSEQGYEQY

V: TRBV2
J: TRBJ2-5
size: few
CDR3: ASSNRQRETQY

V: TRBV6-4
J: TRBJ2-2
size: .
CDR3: ASSDSAGSTGELF

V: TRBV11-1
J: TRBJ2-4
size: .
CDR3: ASSPGQGAAGDIQY

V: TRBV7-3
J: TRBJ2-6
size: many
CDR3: ANWLGSGANVLT

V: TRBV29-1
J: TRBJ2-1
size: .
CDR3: SVEEQLTGLYNEQF

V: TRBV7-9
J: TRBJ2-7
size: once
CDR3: ASSLPENYEQY

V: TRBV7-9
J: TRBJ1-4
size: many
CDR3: ASSFGLEKLF

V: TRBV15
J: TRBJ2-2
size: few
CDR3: ATSRVLAGNTGELF

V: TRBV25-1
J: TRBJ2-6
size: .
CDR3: ASSALHRTVGANVLT

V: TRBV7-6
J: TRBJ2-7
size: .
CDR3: ASSPGRNYEQY

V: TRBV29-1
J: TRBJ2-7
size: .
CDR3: SVAGGGSSYEQY

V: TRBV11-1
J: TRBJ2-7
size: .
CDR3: ASSPGDMRYEQY

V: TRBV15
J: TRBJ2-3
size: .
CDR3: ATSRGGRRTDTQY

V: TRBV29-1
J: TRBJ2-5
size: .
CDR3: SVVRLAEETQY

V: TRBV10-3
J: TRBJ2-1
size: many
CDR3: AISDTGKGPYNEQF

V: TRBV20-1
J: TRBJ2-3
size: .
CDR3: SARVRGLSTDTQY

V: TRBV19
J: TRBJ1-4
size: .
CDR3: ASSRDPVKLF

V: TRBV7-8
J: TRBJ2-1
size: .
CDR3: ASSRSGGYNEQF

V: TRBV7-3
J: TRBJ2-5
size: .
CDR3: ASSLTYGREETQY

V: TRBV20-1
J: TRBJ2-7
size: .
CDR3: SARDGDRGYEQY

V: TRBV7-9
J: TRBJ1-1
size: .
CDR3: ASSLGQGGEAF

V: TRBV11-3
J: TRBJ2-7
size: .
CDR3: ASSPGGPYYEQY

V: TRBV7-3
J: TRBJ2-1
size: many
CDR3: ASSIGSYNEQF

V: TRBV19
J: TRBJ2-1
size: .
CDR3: ASSSTGGAGQF

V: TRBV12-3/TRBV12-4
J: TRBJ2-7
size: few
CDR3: ASSLGGHYEQY

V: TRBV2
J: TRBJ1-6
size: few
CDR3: ASLRASGNYNSPLH

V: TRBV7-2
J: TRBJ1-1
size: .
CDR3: ASSLAQKDIYATNTEAF